Below are 26 T cell receptor beta chains sequenced from a single sample in a study of control samples from healthy donors and cancer patients. TCRdb keeps only in-frame clones here, not all; method: immunoSEQ multiplex PCR. The sample shows 110,000 or so clones, roughly four fifths of them seen only once. The sample consisted of blood. All receptors derive from a woman aged 50 to 60 in good health.

The V call is TRBV9, the J call TRBJ2-2; D may be TRBD1 (5 bases). V lost 1 base and J 3 bases, leaving 10 bases between the germline ends. Germline V lookup: CDR1 SGDLS, CDR2 YYNGEE. The CDR3 spans 15 residues. CDR3 amino acids: CASSVLKGDTGELFF. CDR3 in DNA: TGTGCCAGCAGCGTACTGAAAGGGGACACCGGGGAGCTGTTTTTT.

The chain has TRBV5-5 and TRBJ2-1, with 12 bases lining up with TRBD1. The CDR3 is 15 amino acids. Germline V gene sequence: CDR1 SGHKS, CDR2 YYEKEE (reference sequence). V shed 5 bases and J 9 bases; nucleotides not matched to a gene: 9. This chain's CDR3 is CASSSPGQGAREQFF. In DNA form, the CDR3 reads TGTGCCAGCAGTTCACCGGGACAGGGGGCGCGTGAGCAGTTCTTC.

The rearrangement uses TRBV27 and TRBJ2-1; D ambiguous. This CDR3 is 18 amino acids long. Deletions cut 2 bases from V and 8 bases from J, with 25 bases between. The germline gives CDR1 MNHEY, CDR2 SMNVEV (reference sequence). The chain's CDR3 is CASSLALLTTVKVDEQFF. The CDR3 nucleotides are TGTGCCAGCAGTTTAGCACTTTTGACCACAGTCAAGGTCGATGAGCAGTTCTTC.

The chain joins TRBV9 to TRBJ1-4; possible D gene TRBD1, 5 bases. V gave up 1 base and J gave up 0 bases, with 13 bases separating them. Germline CDR1 and CDR2: SGDLS and YYNGEE. This CDR3 comprises 17 residues. CDR3 DNA sequence: TGTGCCAGCAGCGTATTAGGGGAACCCGCAACTAATGAAAAACTGTTTTTT. Protein sequence: CASSVLGEPATNEKLFF.

The J gene is TRBJ2-7, the V gene TRBV29-1; 7 nucleotides line up with TRBD1. The CDR3 sequence is 12 residues long. The germline CDR1 and CDR2 sequences are SQVTM and ANQGSEA. The CDR3 region is CSMGTASYEQYF. The CDR3 nucleotides are TGCAGTATGGGGACAGCTTCCTACGAGCAGTACTTC.

The rearrangement uses TRBV6-6 and TRBJ2-3, with unresolved D. Germline V gene sequence: CDR1 MNHNY, CDR2 SVGAGI (reference sequence). V was shortened by 6 bases and J by 2 bases, with 15 bases between the two germline ends. There are 15 residues in the CDR3. The CDR3 DNA is TGTGCCAGCAGCCACCGGGCTGGCAACACAGATACGCAGTATTTT. Translating gives CASSHRAGNTDTQYF.

This clone occurred a few times. This chain uses TRBV10-3 with TRBJ2-7; D gene ambiguous. The CDR3 is 15 amino acids. V shed 2 bases and J shed 1 base, with 12 bases lying between them. Germline loops: CDR1 ENHRY, CDR2 SYGVKD. This chain's CDR3 is CAISENPTASYEQYF. As DNA, the CDR3 is TGTGCCATCAGTGAGAACCCCACAGCGTCCTACGAGCAGTACTTC.

The chain joins TRBV29-1 to TRBJ1-3; D remains ambiguous. The CDR3 runs to 13 residues. Trimming took 7 bases from V and 2 from J, leaving 12 bases between them. CDR1 is SQVTM and CDR2 is ANQGSEA in the germline V gene. Written as DNA, the CDR3 is TGCAGCGCAATGACGGTCGCTGGAAACACCATATATTTT. It specifies CSAMTVAGNTIYF.

The chain links TRBV7-2 to TRBJ1-2; D call uncertain. The V end was cut by 5 bases, the J end by 7 bases, with 20 bases between. This CDR3 is built from 15 residues. Germline CDR1 is SGHTA and CDR2 is FQGNSA. CDR3 protein: CASSQSQATGLGYTF. The CDR3 coding sequence is TGTGCCAGCAGCCAATCCCAGGCGACCGGACTTGGCTACACCTTC.

V gene TRBV27 combines with J gene TRBJ1-6; 8 bases fit TRBD1. Germline V gene data show CDR1 as MNHEY and CDR2 as SMNVEV (reference sequence). The CDR3 extends over 15 amino acids. V dropped 5 bases and J dropped 6; count of bases not matched to a gene: 6. CDR3 nucleotide sequence: TGTGCCAGCAGTAGAGGACAGGGTCGTAATTCACCCCTCCACTTT. This codes for CASSRGQGRNSPLHF.

The chain couples TRBV28 to TRBJ2-2, with 8 nucleotides matching TRBD1. Trimming cost V 7 bases and J 6 bases; bases outside gene matches: 7. This CDR3 region has 14 residues. Germline lookup yields CDR1 MDHEN and CDR2 SYDVKM. As DNA, the CDR3 is TGTGCCAGCATTCGGGACAGGATCGCCGGGGAGCTGTTTTTT. As protein: CASIRDRIAGELFF.

This clone was detected only once. The chain couples TRBV19 to TRBJ1-5; tentatively, D is TRBD1 (5 bases). V gave up 3 bases and J gave up 3 bases, with 12 bases separating them. This CDR3 contains 15 residues. CDR1 LNHDA and CDR2 SQIVND come from the germline V gene (reference sequence). This CDR3 reads CASSIRGRDNQPQHF. CDR3 nucleotide sequence: TGTGCCAGTAGTATTAGGGGAAGGGACAATCAGCCCCAGCATTTT.

The chain uses TRBV19 and TRBJ1-1, with TRBD1 matching over 9 bases. There are 15 residues in the CDR3. Trimming cost V 2 bases and J 5 bases; bases outside gene matches: 6. Looked up from germline, CDR1 is LNHDA and CDR2 is SQIVND (reference sequence). The CDR3 reads CASSIPGQGRTEAFF. In DNA, the CDR3 is TGTGCCAGTAGTATACCCGGACAGGGGAGAACTGAAGCTTTCTTT.

The chain uses TRBV27 and TRBJ1-2; TRBD1 matches 9 bases. CDR1 MNHEY and CDR2 SMNVEV come from the germline V gene (reference sequence). This CDR3 region has 13 residues. V trimming: 5 bases; J trimming: 6 bases; junction bases outside the gene matches: 4. This chain's CDR3 is CASSPGTGNGYTF. Written as DNA, the CDR3 is TGTGCCAGCAGTCCAGGGACAGGGAATGGCTACACCTTC.

The genes are TRBV19 and TRBJ2-1; perhaps TRBD1 as D (5 bases). The length of the CDR3 is 15 residues. V was pared by 4 bases and J by 4 bases, with 14 bases between. CDR1 and CDR2 (germline): LNHDA, SQIVND (reference sequence). CDR3 loop: CASSTDAAGYNEQFF. CDR3 in DNA: TGTGCCAGTAGTACCGATGCAGCAGGGTACAATGAGCAGTTCTTC. Full variable domain (remainder filled in from reference TRBV19 and TRBJ2-1): DGGITQSPKYLFRKEGQNVTLSCEQNLNHDAMYWYRQDPGQGLRLIYYSQIVNDFQKGDIAEGYSVSREKKESFPLTVTSAQKNPTAFYLCASSTDAAGYNEQFFGPGTRLTVL.

The rearrangement links TRBV7-2 to TRBJ1-4; D perhaps matches TRBD1 (6 bases). The germline V gene encodes CDR1 SGHTA and CDR2 FQGNSA. The length of the CDR3 is 13 residues. Trimming left V 5 bases short and J 8 bases short, with 12 bases between. Here the CDR3 DNA reads TGTGCCAGCAGCCCCCAAGGGGGGGAAAAACTGTTTTTT. It encodes CASSPQGGEKLFF.

This clone was seen once. The chain has TRBV5-4 and TRBJ2-7; D uncertain. Looked up from germline, CDR1 is SGHNT and CDR2 is YYREEE (reference sequence). The V end lost 0 bases, the J end lost 3 bases, and 10 bases lay between the germline ends. The CDR3 totals 14 residues. As DNA, the CDR3 is TGTGCCAGCAGCTTGGAGGTGGGAATCTACGAGCAGTACTTC. Its translation is CASSLEVGIYEQYF. The full variable domain, in which reference TRBV5-4 and TRBJ2-7 provide the parts outside the CDR3, is ETGVTQSPTHLIKTRGQQVTLRCSSQSGHNTVSWYQQALGQGPQFIFQYYREEENGRGNFPPRFSGLQFPNYSSELNVNALELDDSALYLCASSLEVGIYEQYFGPGTRLTVT.

The CDR3 sequence: CASSVVGFEQFF. The CDR3 DNA reads TGTGCCAGCAGTGTGGTCGGGTTTGAGCAGTTCTTC. The chain has TRBV25-1 and TRBJ2-1; no clear D. V lost 4 bases to trimming and J lost 9 bases, with 10 bases between them. The length of the CDR3 is 12 residues. Germline lookup yields CDR1 MGHDK and CDR2 SYGVNS.

V usage is TRBV9 and J usage is TRBJ1-1; 8 nucleotides match TRBD1. Germline CDR1 SGDLS, CDR2 YYNGEE. The CDR3 spans 14 residues. The V and J ends lost 3 bases and 1 base, in that order; junction bases with no gene match: 2. CDR3 region: CASSEGQGNTEAFF. In DNA, the CDR3 is TGTGCCAGCAGCGAAGGACAGGGGAACACTGAAGCTTTCTTT.

This clone was counted a few times. This rearrangement joins TRBV6-6 to TRBJ2-5; no definite D call. This CDR3 is built from 13 residues. The V and J ends lost 2 bases and 0 bases respectively, with 4 bases between them. Germline assignment: CDR1 MNHNY and CDR2 SVGAGI (reference sequence). For the CDR3, the DNA is TGTGCCAGCAGTTACCTGTACCAAGAGACCCAGTACTTC. Amino acids: CASSYLYQETQYF.

The chain carries TRBV19 and TRBJ2-7; TRBD1 matches at 10 bases. Germline assignment: CDR1 LNHDA and CDR2 SQIVND (reference sequence). The CDR3 contains 13 residues. Trimming took 9 bases from V and 5 from J; bases not matched to a gene: 7. The chain's CDR3 is CASNRDRGHEQYF. CDR3 in DNA: TGTGCCAGCAACCGGGACAGGGGCCACGAGCAGTACTTC.

The chain uses TRBV28 and TRBJ1-1; 8 nucleotides line up with TRBD1. V was pared by 2 bases and J by 5 bases, with 7 bases of the junction left unmatched. The CDR3 runs 15 residues. CDR1 is MDHEN, CDR2 SYDVKM, per germline. The CDR3 coding sequence is TGTGCCAGCAGTTTAGGACAGGGATTTAGGACTGAAGCTTTCTTT. Encoded protein: CASSLGQGFRTEAFF.

Worth noting for this clone: Other DNA variants within this sample encode the same CDR3. J is TRBJ2-3 and V is TRBV2, with D unclear. The CDR3 contains 12 residues. Trimming shortened V by 5 bases and J by 3 bases, and 6 bases separated the two germline ends. Germline V lookup: CDR1 SNHLY, CDR2 FYNNEI. The CDR3 DNA sequence: TGTGCCAGCAGTTTGGAGACAGATACGCAGTATTTT. Encoded protein: CASSLETDTQYF.

The J gene is TRBJ1-6, the V gene TRBV3-1 (or the pseudogene TRBV3-2); D not certain. V was pared by 0 bases and J by 9 bases, with 3 bases between. The CDR3 loop spans 12 amino acids. Germline V gives CDR1 LGHDT, CDR2 YNNKEL (reference sequence). This CDR3 reads CASSQDGSPLHF. The CDR3 nucleotides are TGTGCCAGCAGCCAAGACGGTTCACCCCTCCACTTT.

V is TRBV11-2 and J is TRBJ1-4; D is undetermined. Germline-derived CDR1 and CDR2 are SGHAT and FQNNGV. V lost 4 bases, J lost 2 bases, and 11 bases lay in between. The CDR3 covers 15 residues. CDR3 in amino acids: CASSSQRGTNEKLFF. The CDR3, as DNA: TGTGCCAGCAGCTCGCAGCGGGGTACTAATGAAAAACTGTTTTTT.

This clone appeared a few times. This chain links TRBV7-3 with TRBJ2-1, with 7 bases that match TRBD2. The CDR3 spans 15 residues. The trim removed 3 bases at V and 3 bases at J, leaving 5 bases unmatched. CDR1 is SGHTA, CDR2 FQGTGA, per germline. The DNA for the CDR3 is TGTGCCAGCAGCTTGGAGCGGGGACTCTACAATGAGCAGTTCTTC. This sequence encodes CASSLERGLYNEQFF.